One sample yielded the 27 T cell receptor beta chains listed below, sequenced in a study of shared clonotypes between healthy human individuals. Profiling relied on immunoSEQ multiplex PCR, and the TCRdb table lists in-frame clones only, not all of them. This sample yields fewer than 1.4 million clones, of which 70% to 80% are seen a single time; 0.55% to 0.7% belongs to the top ten. The sequencing input was memory CD4+ T cells from PBMCs. Subset described: CD45RA-negative fraction. These receptors were obtained from a man aged 18 to 29 in good health. Some clones in this sample may be carry-over from other donors' samples.

The chain couples TRBV4-1 to TRBJ1-5; the D gene is possibly TRBD1 (5 bases). Germline assignment: CDR1 MGHRA and CDR2 YSYEKL. V lost 3 bases and J lost 3, with 18 bases in between. The CDR3 is 17 residues long. Here the CDR3 DNA reads TGCGCCAGCAGCCACCCGGGTAGGGGCGGAAACAATCAGCCCCAGCATTTT. It yields the protein CASSHPGRGGNNQPQHF.

V is TRBV9 and J is TRBJ2-7, with unresolved D. The CDR3 consists of 13 residues. Per germline, CDR1 SGDLS and CDR2 YYNGEE. Trimming removed 3 bases at V and 0 bases at J, with 7 bases between. DNA of the CDR3: TGTGCCAGCAGCGGCGCCAGCTCCTACGAGCAGTACTTC. Encoded protein: CASSGASSYEQYF.

The chain employs TRBV29-1 and TRBJ2-2; D ambiguous. The CDR3 spans 11 residues. Trimming took off 4 bases at V and 7 bases at J, with 7 bases between the two ends. Germline V gives CDR1 SQVTM, CDR2 ANQGSEA. CDR3 loop: CSVGRGGELFF. The DNA for the CDR3 is TGCAGCGTTGGTCGAGGCGGGGAGCTGTTTTTT.

On this clone itself: This is likely an artifact of a read error, given a far larger clone one base away. The chain has TRBV28 and TRBJ1-2, with 7 bases lining up with TRBD1. The CDR3 spans 11 residues. CDR1 and CDR2 from the germline V gene are MDHEN and SYDVKM. The CDR3, as DNA: TGTGCCGGCAGTGACAGGGTTGGCTACACCTTC. Translated: CAGSDRVGYTF.

This chain's CDR3 is CASSPMTGVTEAFF. As DNA, the CDR3 is TGTGCCAGCTCACCAATGACAGGGGTCACTGAAGCTTTCTTT. J is TRBJ1-1 and V is TRBV18, with 8 positions matching TRBD1. Germline V CDR1 and CDR2: KGHSH, LQKENI. J gave up 4 bases and V 2 bases, and 3 bases lay outside the gene matches. This CDR3 comprises 14 residues.

This clone was found a few times. The chain is built from TRBV4-2 and TRBJ2-3; 7 bases match TRBD2. After removal of 1 base from V and 0 bases from J, the junction contained 13 bases not matched to a gene. The CDR3 loop spans 19 amino acids. Germline V CDR1 and CDR2: LGHNA, YNFKEQ. This CDR3 reads CASSQGWGGRDRSTDTQYF. The CDR3 DNA sequence: TGTGCCAGCAGCCAAGGGTGGGGGGGACGAGACAGAAGCACAGATACGCAGTATTTT.

Comment on this clone: Other DNA variants within this sample encode the same CDR3. This chain connects TRBV5-1 to TRBJ2-7; 11 bases are a match to TRBD2. Germline V lookup: CDR1 SGHRS, CDR2 YFSETQ. The CDR3 covers 15 residues. V was clipped by 4 bases and J by 0 bases; unmatched bases: 3. As DNA, the CDR3 is TGCGCCAGCAGCCTAGCGGGAGGTTTCTCCTACGAGCAGTACTTC. Its translation: CASSLAGGFSYEQYF.

Regarding this clone: Sequence at one end of the junction differs from germline and may be a read error. J is TRBJ2-7 and V is TRBV7-6; D assignment may be TRBD1 or TRBD2 (5 bases each). Germline values: CDR1 SGHVS, CDR2 FNYEAQ. The CDR3 spans 16 residues. The CDR3 region has the DNA TGTGCCAGCAGCCCAGGCGGTCGGGGCTTCTCCTCCGAGCAGTACTTC. Translated: CASSPGGRGFSSEQYF.

This chain links TRBV10-2 with TRBJ2-7, with 9 bases that match TRBD1. Germline CDR1 reads WSHSY; CDR2 reads SAAADI. CDR3 size: 13 residues. V lost 6 bases, J lost 4 bases, and 4 bases stayed unmatched. CDR3 sequence reads: CASRFDRGYEQYF. As DNA, the CDR3 is TGCGCCAGCAGGTTTGACAGGGGGTACGAGCAGTACTTC.

The V call is TRBV30, the J call TRBJ2-5, with D uncertain. Germline loops: CDR1 GTSNPN, CDR2 SVGIG (reference sequence). V was pared by 3 bases and J by 2 bases, with 13 bases between. The CDR3 spans 14 residues. CDR3 sequence reads: CAWRSSGNQETQYF. DNA for the CDR3: TGTGCCTGGAGGTCGTCAGGAAATCAAGAGACCCAGTACTTC.

The chain combines TRBV19 with TRBJ1-2, with D possibly matching TRBD1 (5 bases). Trimming left V 6 bases short and J 1 base short, with 12 bases between. CDR1 LNHDA and CDR2 SQIVND come from the germline V gene (reference sequence). CDR3 length equals 14 residues. The CDR3 here is CASSPSGVNYGYTF. The CDR3 DNA reads TGTGCCAGTAGCCCCTCGGGGGTTAACTATGGCTACACCTTC.

On this clone: In the same sample, other DNA sequences code for this CDR3. V and J are TRBV6-6 and TRBJ2-5; weak D call: TRBD1 (6 bases). This CDR3 has 12 amino acids. V was clipped by 6 bases and J by 1 base, with 6 bases between them. The germline gives CDR1 MNHNY, CDR2 SVGAGI (reference sequence). The CDR3 region is CASSRGQETQYF. The CDR3 coding sequence is TGTGCCAGCAGCAGGGGCCAAGAGACCCAGTACTTC.

V is TRBV28 and J is TRBJ2-1; the D is unclear. The V end lost 6 bases, the J end lost 6 bases, and 12 bases lay between the germline ends. CDR1 is MDHEN, CDR2 SYDVKM, per germline. CDR3 length: 13 amino acids. The CDR3 nucleotides are TGTGCCAGCAGGCTAGAGAGACCCAATGAGCAGTTCTTC. Translating it yields CASRLERPNEQFF.

The V call is TRBV29-1, the J call TRBJ1-1, with D unresolved. The CDR3 spans 13 residues. In germline, CDR1 is SQVTM, CDR2 ANQGSEA. The V end lost 7 bases, the J end lost 5 bases, and 17 bases lay between the germline ends. The CDR3 coding sequence is TGCAGCGCAGCAACCAATCGAGGGACTGAAGCTTTCTTT. Translated: CSAATNRGTEAFF.

A note on this clone: A much larger clone is a single base away; this may be a read error. Different DNA sequences within this sample yield the same CDR3. V is TRBV6-5 and J is TRBJ1-1; the D is unclear. Germline V gives CDR1 MNHEY, CDR2 SVGAGI. This CDR3 is 13 amino acids long. This CDR3 reads CASSRAVNTEAFF. The DNA of the CDR3 is TGTGCCAGCAGTCGAGCAGTGAACACTGAGGCTTTCTTT.

V gene TRBV4-1 combines with J gene TRBJ1-1; weak D call: TRBD1 (5 bases). CDR1 is MGHRA and CDR2 is YSYEKL in the germline V gene. Trimming cost V 10 bases and J 4 bases, with 16 bases left between them. This CDR3 comprises 13 residues. The CDR3 sequence is CATRAALSTEAFF. The CDR3 DNA sequence: TGCGCCACCAGGGCCGCTTTAAGCACTGAAGCTTTCTTT.

Regarding this clone: Other DNA sequences in this sample translate to the same CDR3. The chain recombines TRBV9 with TRBJ1-2, with TRBD1 matching 8 bases. The CDR3 is made up of 14 amino acids. V lost 3 bases, J lost 2 bases, and 3 bases stayed unmatched. Germline values: CDR1 SGDLS, CDR2 YYNGEE. DNA of the CDR3: TGTGCCAGCAGCGCCGGACAGGGAAACTATGGCTACACCTTC. Translation: CASSAGQGNYGYTF.

The chain links TRBV6-4 to TRBJ2-1; TRBD2 matches 10 bases. Trimming took 6 bases from V and 7 from J; bases not matched to a gene: 9. CDR3 size: 15 residues. CDR1 is MRHNA, CDR2 SNTAGT, per germline. The CDR3 bases are TGTGCCAGCAGGAGCGGGAGGGCCAGTTGGAATGAGCAGTTCTTC. Its translation is CASRSGRASWNEQFF.

This clone was counted once. This chain uses TRBV28 with TRBJ1-1; possible D gene TRBD1, 5 bases. The V end lost 0 bases, the J end lost 1 base, and 9 bases lay between the germline ends. Germline CDR1 and CDR2: MDHEN and SYDVKM. There are 15 residues in the CDR3. The CDR3 DNA reads as TGTGCCAGCAGTTTATGGGGGGGTACGAACACTGAAGCTTTCTTT. It codes for CASSLWGGTNTEAFF.

The rearrangement links TRBV28 to TRBJ2-3, with 7 bases identical to TRBD2. There are 14 residues in the CDR3. J was trimmed by 2 bases and V by 6 bases; bases with no gene match: 5. The germline CDR1 and CDR2 sequences are MDHEN and SYDVKM. CDR3 coding DNA: TGTGCCAGCAGCTGGGGGGGGACCACAGATACGCAGTATTTT. It is translated as CASSWGGTTDTQYF. The whole variable domain, remainder taken from reference TRBV28 and TRBJ2-3, is DVKVTQSSRYLVKRTGEKVFLECVQDMDHENMFWYRQDPGLGLRLIYFSYDVKMKEKGDIPEGYSVSREKKERFSLILESASTNQTSMYLCASSWGGTTDTQYFGPGTRLTVL.

This chain connects TRBV28 to TRBJ1-5; tentatively, D is TRBD1 (6 bases). The V end lost 10 bases, the J end lost 6 bases, and 13 bases lay between the germline ends. Per the germline V gene, CDR1 is MDHEN and CDR2 is SYDVKM. This CDR3 has 12 residues. The CDR3 coding sequence is TGTGCCACTACGGGGGGGGCTCAGCCCCAGCATTTT. The encoded protein is CATTGGAQPQHF.

The J gene is TRBJ1-3, the V gene TRBV28; no definite D call. This CDR3 has 12 amino acids. V lost 6 bases, J lost 8 bases, and 11 bases lay in between. In germline, CDR1 is MDHEN, CDR2 SYDVKM. This chain's CDR3 is CASSAWADTIYF. In nucleotides, the CDR3 is TGTGCCAGCAGCGCTTGGGCAGACACCATATATTTT.

CDR3 nucleotides: TGTGCCAGCAGCGCTTCGGGGGGCTCTGGAAACACCATATATTTT. Translation gives CASSASGGSGNTIYF. The gene calls are TRBV7-9 and TRBJ1-3; D perhaps matches TRBD1 (5 bases). The length of the CDR3 is 15 residues. V dropped 5 bases and J dropped 0 bases, with 11 bases sitting between them. Germline-derived CDR1 and CDR2 are SEHNR and FQNEAQ (reference sequence).

This chain uses TRBV5-1 with TRBJ1-3, with D possibly being TRBD1 (5 bases). The CDR3 has 15 residues. Germline V gene data show CDR1 as SGHRS and CDR2 as YFSETQ. Trimming pared 6 bases from V and 2 bases from J, leaving 15 bases between. The CDR3 spells CASTMTGTAGNTIYF. CDR3 bases: TGCGCCAGCACCATGACCGGGACGGCTGGAAACACCATATATTTT.

This sequence joins TRBV7-2 and TRBJ2-3; 9 bases are a match to TRBD2. J gave up 3 bases and V 5 bases, and 6 bases lay outside the gene matches. The CDR3 sequence is 15 residues long. Germline V lookup: CDR1 SGHTA, CDR2 FQGNSA. The CDR3 nucleotides read TGTGCCAGCAGCCCGTTAGCGGGAGTAACAGATACGCAGTATTTT. This gives the protein CASSPLAGVTDTQYF.

This clone was observed a few times. Other DNA sequences in this specimen translate into the identical CDR3. V and J are TRBV27 and TRBJ2-5; 8 bases agree with TRBD1. Germline CDR1 reads MNHEY; CDR2 reads SMNVEV (reference sequence). With V trimmed by 4 bases and J by 2 bases, 3 bases remained unmatched. The CDR3 is made up of 14 amino acids. The CDR3 loop is CASSSRTGQETQYF. CDR3 nucleotide sequence: TGTGCCAGCAGTTCTCGGACAGGGCAAGAGACCCAGTACTTC.

The V call is TRBV29-1, the J call TRBJ2-3, with D unresolved. The CDR3 contains 15 residues. The V end was cut by 3 bases, the J end by 4 bases, with 17 bases between. Germline CDR1 is SQVTM and CDR2 is ANQGSEA. The CDR3 is CSVEGSSRTPDTQYF. The CDR3 bases are TGCAGCGTTGAGGGTTCTTCCAGAACCCCAGATACGCAGTATTTT.